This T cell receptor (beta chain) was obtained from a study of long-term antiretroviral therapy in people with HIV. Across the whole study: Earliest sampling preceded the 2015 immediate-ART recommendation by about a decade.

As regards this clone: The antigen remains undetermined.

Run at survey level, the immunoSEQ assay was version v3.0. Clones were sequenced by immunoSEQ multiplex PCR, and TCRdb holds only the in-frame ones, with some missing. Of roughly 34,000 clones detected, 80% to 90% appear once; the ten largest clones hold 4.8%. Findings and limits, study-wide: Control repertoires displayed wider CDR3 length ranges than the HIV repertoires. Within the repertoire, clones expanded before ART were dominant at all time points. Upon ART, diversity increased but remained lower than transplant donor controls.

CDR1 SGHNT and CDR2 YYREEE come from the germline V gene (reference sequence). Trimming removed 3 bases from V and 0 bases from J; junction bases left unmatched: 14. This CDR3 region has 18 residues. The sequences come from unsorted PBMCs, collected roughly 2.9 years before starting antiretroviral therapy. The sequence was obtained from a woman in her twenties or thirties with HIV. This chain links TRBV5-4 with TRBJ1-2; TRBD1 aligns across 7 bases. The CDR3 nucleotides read TGTGCCAGCAGCTCGTACCTTCTGGGACAGATAGCTAACTATGGCTACACCTTC. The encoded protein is CASSSYLLGQIANYGYTF.